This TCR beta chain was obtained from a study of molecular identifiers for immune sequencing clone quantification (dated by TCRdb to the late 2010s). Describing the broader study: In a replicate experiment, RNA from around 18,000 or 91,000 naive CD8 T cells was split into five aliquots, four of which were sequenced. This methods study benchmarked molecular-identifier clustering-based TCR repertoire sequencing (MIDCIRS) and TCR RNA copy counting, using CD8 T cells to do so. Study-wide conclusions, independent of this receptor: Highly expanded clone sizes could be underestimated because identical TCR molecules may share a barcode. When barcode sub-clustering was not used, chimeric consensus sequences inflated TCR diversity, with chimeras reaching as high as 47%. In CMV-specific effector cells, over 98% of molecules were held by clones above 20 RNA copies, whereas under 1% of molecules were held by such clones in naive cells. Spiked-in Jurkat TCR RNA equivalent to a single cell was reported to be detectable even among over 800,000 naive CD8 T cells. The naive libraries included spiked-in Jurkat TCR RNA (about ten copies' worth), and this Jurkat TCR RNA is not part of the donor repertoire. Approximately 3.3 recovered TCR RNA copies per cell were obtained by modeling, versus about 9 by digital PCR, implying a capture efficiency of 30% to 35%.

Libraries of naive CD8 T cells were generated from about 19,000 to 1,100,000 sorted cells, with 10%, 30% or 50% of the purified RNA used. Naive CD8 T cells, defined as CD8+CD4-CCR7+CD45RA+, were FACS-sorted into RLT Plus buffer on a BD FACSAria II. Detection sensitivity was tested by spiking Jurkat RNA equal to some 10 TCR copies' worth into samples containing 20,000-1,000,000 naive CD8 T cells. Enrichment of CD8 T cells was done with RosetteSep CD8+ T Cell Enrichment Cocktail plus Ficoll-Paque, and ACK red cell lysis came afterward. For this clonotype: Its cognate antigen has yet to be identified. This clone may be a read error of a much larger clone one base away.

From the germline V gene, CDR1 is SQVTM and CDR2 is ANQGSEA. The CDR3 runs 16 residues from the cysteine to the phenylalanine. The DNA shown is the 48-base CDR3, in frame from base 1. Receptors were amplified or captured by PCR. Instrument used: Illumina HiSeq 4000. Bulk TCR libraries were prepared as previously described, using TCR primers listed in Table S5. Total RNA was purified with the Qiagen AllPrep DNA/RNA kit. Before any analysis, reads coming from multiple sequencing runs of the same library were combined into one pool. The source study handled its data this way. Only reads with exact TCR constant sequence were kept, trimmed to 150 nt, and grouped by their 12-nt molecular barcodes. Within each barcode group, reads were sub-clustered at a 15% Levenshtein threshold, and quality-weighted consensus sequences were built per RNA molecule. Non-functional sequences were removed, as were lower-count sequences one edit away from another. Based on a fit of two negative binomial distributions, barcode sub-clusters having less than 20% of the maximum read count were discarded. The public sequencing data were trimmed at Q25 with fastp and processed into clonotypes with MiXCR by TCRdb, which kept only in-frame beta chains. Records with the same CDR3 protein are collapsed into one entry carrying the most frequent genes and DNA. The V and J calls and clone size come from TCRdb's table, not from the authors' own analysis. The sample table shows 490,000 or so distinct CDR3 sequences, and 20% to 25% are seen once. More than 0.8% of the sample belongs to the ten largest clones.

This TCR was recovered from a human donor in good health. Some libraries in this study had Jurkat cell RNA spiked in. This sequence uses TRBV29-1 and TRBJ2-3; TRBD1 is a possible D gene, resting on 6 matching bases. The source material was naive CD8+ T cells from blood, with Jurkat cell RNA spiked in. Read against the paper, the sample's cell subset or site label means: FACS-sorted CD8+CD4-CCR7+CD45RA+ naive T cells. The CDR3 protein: CSAVRTAKGSTDTQCF. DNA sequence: TGCAGCGCCGTTAGGACAGCGAAGGGGAGCACAGATACGCAGTGTTTT.